A single sample is the source of the 22 T cell receptor beta chains below, sequenced in a study of CD8 T cells in ankylosing spondylitis. TCRdb fed the 5' RACE reads into MiXCR, producing one record per CDR3 protein. The sample lists about 210,000 distinct CDR3 sequences, approximately 8.4% seen once, with 4.5% to 5% in the top ten. Material: blood, either unsorted or a sorted T cell fraction (not recorded which). These receptors all stem from a female donor with ankylosing spondylitis or in good health (not recorded which).

This clonotype was observed at least ten times. The chain links TRBV28 to TRBJ1-5, with D uncertain. The germline V and J ends were trimmed by 7 bases and 3 bases, with 13 bases remaining between them. The germline V gene encodes CDR1 MDHEN and CDR2 SYDVKM. CDR3 length: 14 residues. CDR3 coding DNA: TGTGCCAGCACCGCATCGGGCATCAATCAGCCCCAGCATTTT. Its translation is CASTASGINQPQHF.

Regarding this clonotype: A much larger clone differs from this one at a single base, so this may be a read error. The chain couples TRBV28 to TRBJ1-4; D perhaps matches TRBD1 (5 bases). The CDR3 extends over 16 amino acids. Germline CDR1 is MDHEN and CDR2 is SYDVKM. The CDR3, as DNA: TGTGTCAGCAGTTTATTGGGCAACGGGGGGTATGAAAAACTGTTTTTT. Translation gives CVSSLLGNGGYEKLFF.

In its sample, this clonotype was seen many times. V is TRBV19 and J is TRBJ2-7; 9 bases are shared with TRBD1. V shed 5 bases and J 1 base; nucleotides not matched to a gene: 9. The CDR3 is 16 residues long. Germline V lookup: CDR1 LNHDA, CDR2 SQIVND (reference sequence). The CDR3: CASSLRPGQGSYEQYF. CDR3 bases: TGTGCCAGTAGTCTCCGACCGGGACAGGGATCCTACGAGCAGTACTTC. Filled out from reference TRBV19 and TRBJ2-7, the complete variable domain reads DGGITQSPKYLFRKEGQNVTLSCEQNLNHDAMYWYRQDPGQGLRLIYYSQIVNDFQKGDIAEGYSVSREKKESFPLTVTSAQKNPTAFYLCASSLRPGQGSYEQYFGPGTRLTVT.

This clonotype was observed at least ten times. This sequence joins TRBV25-1 and TRBJ2-5; D is unresolved. The V and J ends lost 3 bases and 7 bases respectively, with 12 bases between them. The CDR3 sequence is 13 residues long. CDR1 is MGHDK, CDR2 SYGVNS, per germline. The CDR3 here is CASSDTFSGTQYF. The CDR3 DNA sequence: TGTGCCAGCAGTGATACGTTTTCTGGGACCCAGTACTTC. Filled out from reference TRBV25-1 and TRBJ2-5, the complete variable domain reads EADIYQTPRYLVIGTGKKITLECSQTMGHDKMYWYQQDPGMELHLIHYSYGVNSTEKGDLSSESTVSRIRTEHFPLTLESARPSHTSQYLCASSDTFSGTQYFGPGTRLLVL.

Ten or more counts support this clonotype. The rearrangement joins TRBV20-1 to TRBJ2-7; TRBD2 is a possible D gene (6 bases). Germline assignment: CDR1 DFQATT and CDR2 SNEGSKA (reference sequence). The V and J ends lost 5 bases and 2 bases respectively, with 13 bases between them. The CDR3 length is 13 residues. The CDR3 DNA reads TGCAGTGCTTTCCGGGACTCCGCCTACGAGCAGTACTTC. Its translation: CSAFRDSAYEQYF.

This clonotype turned up a few times. The chain links TRBV9 to TRBJ1-5, with 8 positions matching TRBD1. V was clipped by 4 bases and J by 0 bases; unmatched bases: 3. Per germline, CDR1 SGDLS and CDR2 YYNGEE. The CDR3 has 15 residues. The CDR3 spells CASSRTGISNQPQHF. The DNA of the CDR3 is TGTGCCAGCAGCCGGACAGGGATTAGCAATCAGCCCCAGCATTTT.

This clonotype came up many times. V usage is TRBV12-3 or TRBV12-4 and J usage is TRBJ2-1, with 10 bases identical to TRBD1. With V trimmed by 6 bases and J by 6 bases, 8 bases remained unmatched. The CDR3 is made up of 15 amino acids. The CDR3 protein is CASSPRQGARNEQFF. The DNA for the CDR3 is TGTGCCAGCAGCCCCCGACAGGGGGCTCGCAATGAGCAGTTCTTC.

This clonotype was picked up many times. The chain employs TRBV15 and TRBJ1-5; no clear D. V gave up 3 bases and J gave up 7 bases, with 13 bases separating them. The CDR3 length is 14 residues. The germline gives CDR1 LNHNV, CDR2 YYDKDF (reference sequence). CDR3 DNA sequence: TGTGCCACCAGCAGTAACCCCGCGAGACAGCCCCAGCATTTT. It translates to CATSSNPARQPQHF.

The sample holds many counts of this clonotype. The gene calls are TRBV27 and TRBJ2-1; 11 bases match TRBD2. This CDR3 spans 16 amino acids. Per the germline V gene, CDR1 is MNHEY and CDR2 is SMNVEV (reference sequence). The ends lost 5 bases at V and 6 bases at J; junction bases unmatched: 9. CDR3 amino acids: CASSLIAGGPGNEQFF. The DNA for the CDR3 is TGTGCCAGCAGTCTTATAGCGGGAGGGCCGGGCAATGAGCAGTTCTTC.

This clonotype was seen only a few times. The chain uses TRBV7-6 and TRBJ1-1; weak D call: TRBD1 (5 bases). This CDR3 is built from 16 residues. V gave up 5 bases and J gave up 0 bases, with 16 bases separating them. CDR1 is SGHVS, CDR2 FNYEAQ, per germline. The CDR3 DNA sequence: TGTGCCAGCAGCCAACTACAGGTTAGGATGAACACTGAAGCTTTCTTT. Translated: CASSQLQVRMNTEAFF.

This clonotype was recorded many times. The V gene is TRBV7-2, the J gene TRBJ2-3, with 7 bases matching TRBD2. The CDR3 covers 15 residues. CDR1 is SGHTA, CDR2 FQGNSA, per germline. Trimming at V came to 6 bases and at J to 5 bases, leaving 11 bases not matched to a gene. In DNA, the CDR3 is TGTGCCAGCAGACTGGGGAGGGCCGGGGAAGATACGCAGTATTTT. Protein product: CASRLGRAGEDTQYF.

The chain carries TRBV3-1 and TRBJ1-5, with 7 nucleotides matching TRBD1. CDR1 and CDR2 from the germline V gene are LGHDT and YNNKEL (reference sequence). J was trimmed by 1 base and V by 11 bases; bases with no gene match: 20. The CDR3 extends over 18 amino acids. Here the CDR3 reads CAFSFYGDEGASNQPQHF. CDR3 coding DNA: TGTGCCTTCAGTTTTTACGGTGATGAGGGGGCCAGCAATCAGCCCCAGCATTTT.

This clonotype appeared many times. The gene calls are TRBV29-1 and TRBJ2-7; D possibly uses TRBD1 or TRBD2 (6 bases each). V was trimmed by 1 base and J by 5 bases, leaving 15 bases between them. CDR1 is SQVTM, CDR2 ANQGSEA, per germline. CDR3 length: 14 residues. The CDR3 reads CSVEGHREDNEQYF. DNA of the CDR3: TGCAGCGTTGAAGGACACAGGGAGGACAACGAGCAGTACTTC.

This clonotype has only a few counts. The chain uses TRBV20-1 and TRBJ2-5; 10 bases map to TRBD1. V dropped 5 bases and J dropped 4; count of bases not matched to a gene: 4. CDR3 length equals 13 residues. Germline V gene sequence: CDR1 DFQATT, CDR2 SNEGSKA (reference sequence). The CDR3 nucleotides read TGCAGTGCTCGTGACAGGGGGCGAGAGACCCAGTACTTC. Translating it yields CSARDRGRETQYF.

Turning to this clonotype: One base away lies a much larger clone, so this may be a sequencing read error. This chain links TRBV20-1 with TRBJ2-6; no clear D gene. V was clipped by 0 bases and J by 2 bases, with 8 bases between them. Germline values: CDR1 DFQATT, CDR2 SNEGSKA (reference sequence). The CDR3 contains 15 residues. CDR3 nucleotides: TGCAGTGCTAGAGATCGGGTAGCTGGGGCCAACGTCCTGACTTTC. Translated: CSARDRVAGANVLTF.

This clonotype was picked up many times. The chain has TRBV20-1 and TRBJ2-5; D gene unclear. Germline V gene data show CDR1 as DFQATT and CDR2 as SNEGSKA (reference sequence). The CDR3 sequence is 12 residues long. The V end lost 3 bases, the J end lost 2 bases, and 7 bases lay between the germline ends. The CDR3 bases are TGCAGTGCTAGTTTCGGACAAGAGACCCAGTACTTC. Translating gives CSASFGQETQYF.

This clonotype was found many times. The J gene is TRBJ2-5, the V gene TRBV6-5; 7 nucleotides match TRBD2. The CDR3 runs 14 residues. Trimming at V came to 2 bases and at J to 4 bases, leaving 4 bases not matched to a gene. Germline-derived CDR1 and CDR2 are MNHEY and SVGAGI. The CDR3 sequence is CASSYRGGRETQYF. In nucleotides, the CDR3 is TGTGCCAGCAGTTACCGGGGCGGGAGAGAGACCCAGTACTTC.

This clonotype has at least ten counts. The CDR3: CSARDTRLAAGPNNEQFF. The CDR3 nucleotides read TGCAGTGCTAGAGATACCCGACTAGCGGCCGGCCCCAACAATGAGCAGTTCTTC. The V and J genes are TRBV20-1 and TRBJ2-1; 9 nucleotides match TRBD2. J was trimmed by 5 bases and V by 0 bases; bases with no gene match: 14. This CDR3 region has 18 residues. Germline V gene data show CDR1 as DFQATT and CDR2 as SNEGSKA (reference sequence).

This clonotype was counted many times. The chain employs TRBV29-1 and TRBJ1-5, with TRBD1 as a possible D gene (5 bases). This CDR3 region has 13 residues. CDR1 is SQVTM, CDR2 ANQGSEA, per germline. Trimming removed 7 bases at V and 6 bases at J, with 16 bases between. CDR3 nucleotide sequence: TGCAGCGCCCAAGCGGGGGTAGGTCAGCCCCAGCATTTT. This encodes CSAQAGVGQPQHF.

This clonotype has ten or more counts. V gene TRBV28 combines with J gene TRBJ1-1; 7 positions match TRBD1. Germline V CDR1 and CDR2: MDHEN, SYDVKM. Trimming removed 6 bases from V and 0 bases from J; junction bases left unmatched: 10. The CDR3 length is 16 residues. CDR3: CASSQDRSEVNTEAFF. The CDR3 DNA sequence: TGTGCCAGCAGCCAGGACAGGTCGGAGGTGAACACTGAAGCTTTCTTT.

This clonotype was observed a handful of times. The CDR3 region has the DNA TGTGCCAGCAGCTTAGCTGCGGGAAGGTCGACAGATACGCAGTATTTT. Encoded protein: CASSLAAGRSTDTQYF. The V call is TRBV7-9, the J call TRBJ2-3; TRBD2 is a possible D gene (6 bases). In germline, CDR1 is SEHNR, CDR2 FQNEAQ (reference sequence). Between the trimmed V and J ends, which lost 0 bases and 3 bases, there was a span of 13 bases. The CDR3 sequence is 16 residues long.

This clonotype was seen a few times. This chain uses TRBV3-1 with TRBJ2-3, with D uncertain. The CDR3 covers 12 residues. Germline V lookup: CDR1 LGHDT, CDR2 YNNKEL (reference sequence). Trimming removed 2 bases from V and 4 bases from J, with 4 bases in between. The CDR3 here is CASSQWADTQYF. The DNA for the CDR3 is TGTGCCAGCAGCCAATGGGCAGATACGCAGTATTTT.